A selection of T cell receptor beta chains follows, all from one sample in a study. TCRdb ran MiXCR on the 5' RACE reads and lists one entry per CDR3 protein. This sample has around 52,000 distinct CDR3 sequences, with roughly 28% found just once. Sequenced sample: tumor-infiltrating memory CD4+ T cells sorted from the breast tumor. These receptors all come from a female donor with breast cancer. The CDR3 runs from the conserved cysteine through the conserved F or W. The order of the fields is clone size, V gene, D gene, J gene, CDR3 DNA, CDR3 protein. D genes are given only for firm matches. The size entry is marked missing in some rows and otherwise reads once, few, many or a size class.

NA,TRBV5-6,NA,TRBJ2-3,TGTGCCAGCAGCCTAATCACAGATACGCAGTATTTT,CASSLITDTQYF
few,TRBV10-1,NA,TRBJ2-4,TGCGCCAGCAGTGATGGGGGGCGGGGGAGGGCCAAAAACATTCAGTACTTC,CASSDGGRGRAKNIQYF
NA,TRBV30,NA,TRBJ2-1,TGTGCCTGGAGTGGGGGGAGCTCCTACAATGAGCAGTTCTTC,CAWSGGSSYNEQFF
NA,TRBV5-1,NA,TRBJ2-4,TGCGCCAGCCCTCCCCGACCGAGCATTCAGTACTTC,CASPPRPSIQYF
NA,TRBV20-1,TRBD1,TRBJ1-5,TGCAGTGCTAGGCAGGGGGGGAGCAATCAGCCCCAGCATTTT,CSARQGGSNQPQHF
few,TRBV7-9,NA,TRBJ1-1,TGTGCCAGCAGCTTTGATGCAAACACTGAAGCTTTCTTT,CASSFDANTEAFF
few,TRBV7-9,TRBD1,TRBJ2-3,TGTGCCAGCAGCTTTGCTGGGACAGGTCGGGATACGCAGTATTTT,CASSFAGTGRDTQYF
few,TRBV6-2/TRBV6-3,TRBD1,TRBJ1-5,TGTGCCAGCAGTTACGGGACAGGGGTGGATCAGCCCCAGCATTTT,CASSYGTGVDQPQHF
few,TRBV20-1,NA,TRBJ2-1,TGCAGTGCTAGAGGAGGGCCCGGAGGGGGCAATGAGCAGTTCTTC,CSARGGPGGGNEQFF
NA,TRBV7-2,NA,TRBJ2-5,TGTGCCAGCAGCTTAGGGGTTAGCCCAAGGGGGGAGACCCAGTACTTC,CASSLGVSPRGETQYF
NA,TRBV2,NA,TRBJ1-6,TGTGCCAGCATGAGAGGGCAACTCTATAATTCACCCCTCCACTTT,CASMRGQLYNSPLHF
NA,TRBV9,NA,TRBJ1-2,TGTGCCAGCAGCGTAGCCCCTGACAGTCAGTCCGGCTACACCTTC,CASSVAPDSQSGYTF
few,TRBV6-6,NA,TRBJ1-3,TGTGCCAGCAGTGGGACTCACTCTGGAAACACCATATATTTT,CASSGTHSGNTIYF
NA,TRBV6-2/TRBV6-3,NA,TRBJ2-1,TGTGCCAGCAGCCCCCAACGGGGAGGGGGCGCGTTGAGCAATGAGCAGTTCTTC,CASSPQRGGGALSNEQFF
once,TRBV2,NA,TRBJ1-5,TGTGCCAGCATGGGGGACCTCGGGGGCAATCAGCCCCAGCATTTT,CASMGDLGGNQPQHF
many,TRBV20-1,TRBD2,TRBJ2-5,TGCAGTGCTCGAACTAGCGGACCAGGGCAAGAGACCCAGTACTTC,CSARTSGPGQETQYF
NA,TRBV6-1,TRBD1,TRBJ2-4,TGTGTCAGCAGGGGATTATCCAGGGGGCCCGAGAACATTCAGTACTTC,CVSRGLSRGPENIQYF
many,TRBV5-1,TRBD1,TRBJ2-5,TGCGCCAGCAGCTTGGTGAGAGGGGGCTCAGAGACCCAGTACTTC,CASSLVRGGSETQYF
few,TRBV7-2,NA,TRBJ2-7,TGTGCCAGCAGCTTAGCGGGACCCCGCTACGAGCAGTACTTC,CASSLAGPRYEQYF
few,TRBV20-1,TRBD1,TRBJ2-4,TGCAGGGCTGTAAACGACAGGGGAAACATTCAGTACTTC,CRAVNDRGNIQYF
NA,TRBV12-3/TRBV12-4,NA,TRBJ2-2,TGTGCCAGCAGTTTGAACAGGGGGGGACCTACCGGGGAGCTGTTTTTT,CASSLNRGGPTGELFF
few,TRBV20-1,NA,TRBJ1-5,TGCAGTGCTAGTCTTGGTGTGAACAATCAGCCCCAGCATTTT,CSASLGVNNQPQHF
NA,TRBV5-1,TRBD1,TRBJ2-3,TGCGCCAGCAGCCCAGGACAGGTGCGCGATACGCAGTATTTT,CASSPGQVRDTQYF
many,TRBV6-6,TRBD1,TRBJ1-5,TGTGCCAGCCAGGGGGGCTTAAATCAGCCCCAGCATTTT,CASQGGLNQPQHF
once,TRBV19,TRBD1,TRBJ1-1,TGTGCCAGTAGGATAGGGGGCACCCACACTGAAGCTTTCTTT,CASRIGGTHTEAFF
NA,TRBV7-7,NA,TRBJ2-7,TGTACTAGCAGTCTAGGGAGCGGGTCAACCTACGAGCAGTACTTC,CTSSLGSGSTYEQYF
NA,TRBV20-1,NA,TRBJ1-1,TGCAGTGCTAGGGCTGCCGCGGGCATGAACACTGAAGCTTTCTTT,CSARAAAGMNTEAFF
NA,TRBV29-1,NA,TRBJ2-1,TGCAGCGTCCCCCGTCCGGGCCGGGGTCCCAATGAGCAGTTCTTC,CSVPRPGRGPNEQFF
NA,TRBV30,NA,TRBJ2-3,TGTGCCTGGACTATAGGCCTAGGAGGAGATACGCAGTATTTT,CAWTIGLGGDTQYF
NA,TRBV3-1,NA,TRBJ2-7,TGTGCCAGCAGCCAAGAAGCGGTTTCGGGCGAGCAGTACTTC,CASSQEAVSGEQYF
few,TRBV5-7,NA,TRBJ1-5,TGTGCCAGCAGCTTTGTTCCGGGGAGGGATGGCAATCAGCCCCAGCATTTT,CASSFVPGRDGNQPQHF
few,TRBV5-1,NA,TRBJ2-1,TGCGCCAGCAGCTTGGACGGGCGGGCCCCCCAGTTCTTC,CASSLDGRAPQFF
few,TRBV19,NA,TRBJ2-3,TGTGCCAGTAGTAGGGAGCGCCGCACAGATACGCAGTATTTT,CASSRERRTDTQYF
NA,TRBV5-1,NA,TRBJ1-1,TGCGCCAGCAGCTTAGGGTCGCGTCGGACTGAAGCTTTCTTT,CASSLGSRRTEAFF
NA,TRBV10-3,TRBD2,TRBJ2-3,TGTGCCATCAGTGAGGGGGCCGCTAGCGGGAGCATCGATACGCAGTATTTT,CAISEGAASGSIDTQYF
few,TRBV28,NA,TRBJ1-2,TGTGCCAGCAAAAGGAACTATGGCTACACCTTC,CASKRNYGYTF
few,TRBV5-4,TRBD1,TRBJ1-2,TGTGCCAGCAGCTTGGAGGGGACAGGGGATGGCTACACCTTC,CASSLEGTGDGYTF
NA,TRBV5-1,TRBD1,TRBJ2-7,TGCGCCAGCAGCCTGGACGGACAGGGCCTTTCCTACGAGCAGTACTTC,CASSLDGQGLSYEQYF
once,TRBV29-1,NA,TRBJ1-4,TGCAGCGTTGCGAAGGACAGTAATGAAAAACTGTTTTTT,CSVAKDSNEKLFF
NA,TRBV5-1,TRBD2,TRBJ2-1,TGCGCCAGCAGCGCTACTAGCGTAGGAGGGAATGAGCAGTTCTTC,CASSATSVGGNEQFF
NA,TRBV5-1,NA,TRBJ1-2,TGCGCCAGCAGCTCCGGAAGAGACAGCTTAGCTTTGTCCTTC,CASSSGRDSLALSF
NA,TRBV5-4,NA,TRBJ1-1,TGTGCCAGCAGCTGGGAGGCCCGTGGGCCGCCGAGGGCTTTCTTT,CASSWEARGPPRAFF
NA,TRBV24-1,NA,TRBJ1-5,TGTGCCACCAGCGCTCGGGGGTATCAGCCCCAGCATTTT,CATSARGYQPQHF
NA,TRBV29-1,NA,TRBJ1-2,TGCAGCGCCCAATTGGGGGGCCATGGCTACACCTTC,CSAQLGGHGYTF
few,TRBV28,NA,TRBJ1-6,TGTGCCAGCACTAGAGCTGCTCGGGCTCCCTCCTATAATTCACCCCTCCACTTT,CASTRAARAPSYNSPLHF
NA,TRBV9,NA,TRBJ2-3,TGTGCCAGCAGCGTAGCCCAGGCGGATACGCAGTATTTT,CASSVAQADTQYF
NA,TRBV6-5,NA,TRBJ2-3,TGTGCCAGCAGCCTAGGACAAATAAATACGCAGTATTTT,CASSLGQINTQYF
NA,TRBV7-6,NA,TRBJ1-1,TGTGCCAGCAGCCCCCCGGGTCTAAAGAACACTGAAGCTTTCTTT,CASSPPGLKNTEAFF
few,TRBV7-9,TRBD1,TRBJ1-1,TGTGCCAGCAGCCCCGGCCGGGACAGGGAGATCGCTTTCTTT,CASSPGRDREIAFF
few,TRBV5-1,NA,TRBJ2-3,TGCGCCAGCAGCGAAAAGCCGGCGGGACTCGGCACAGATACGCAGTATTTT,CASSEKPAGLGTDTQYF
NA,TRBV7-9,TRBD1,TRBJ2-5,TGTGCCAGCAGCCTTGACAGGGTTCGGGAGACCCAGTACTTC,CASSLDRVRETQYF
NA,TRBV11-2,NA,TRBJ2-5,TGTGCCAGCAGAGCGACCGAACAGGCCCCAAAGGGAGAGACCCAGTACTTC,CASRATEQAPKGETQYF
NA,TRBV24-1,NA,TRBJ2-3,TGTGCCACCAGTGATCCGGTAGGGAGCACAGATACGCAGTATTTT,CATSDPVGSTDTQYF